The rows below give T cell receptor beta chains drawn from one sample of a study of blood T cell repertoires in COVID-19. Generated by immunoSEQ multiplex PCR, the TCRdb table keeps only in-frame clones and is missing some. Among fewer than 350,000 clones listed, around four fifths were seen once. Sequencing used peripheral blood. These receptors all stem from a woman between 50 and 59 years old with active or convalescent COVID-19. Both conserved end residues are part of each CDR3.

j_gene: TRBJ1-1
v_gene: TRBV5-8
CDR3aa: CAPTPQGFSAFF

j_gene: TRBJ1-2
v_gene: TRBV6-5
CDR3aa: CASSPRDRSYGYTF

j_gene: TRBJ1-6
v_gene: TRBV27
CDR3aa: CASSSRLRQGTNSPLHF

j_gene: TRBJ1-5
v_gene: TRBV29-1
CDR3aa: CSVRTGSQPQHF

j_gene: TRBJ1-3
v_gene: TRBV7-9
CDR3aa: CASSSGQGDGNTIYF

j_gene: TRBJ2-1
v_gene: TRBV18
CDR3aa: CASSPGAAGANEQFF

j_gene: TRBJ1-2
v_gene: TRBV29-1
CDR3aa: CSASGELSYTF

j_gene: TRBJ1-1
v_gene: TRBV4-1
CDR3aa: CASSQGLRDTEAFF

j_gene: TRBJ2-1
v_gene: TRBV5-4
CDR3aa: CASSLGHPRADNEQFF

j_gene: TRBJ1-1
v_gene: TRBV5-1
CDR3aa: CASSLGQGSTEAFF

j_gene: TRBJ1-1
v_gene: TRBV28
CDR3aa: CASSLGQVSTEAFF

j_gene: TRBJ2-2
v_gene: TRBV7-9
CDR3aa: CASSLEGQSTTGELFF

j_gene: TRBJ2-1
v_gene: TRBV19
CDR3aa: CASSILAGEQFF

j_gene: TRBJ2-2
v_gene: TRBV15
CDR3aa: CATSRDRGDTGELFF

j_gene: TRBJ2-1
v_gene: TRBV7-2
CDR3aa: CASSTSGTSSYNEQFF

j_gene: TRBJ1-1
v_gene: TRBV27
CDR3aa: CASSYQRTGGGEAFF

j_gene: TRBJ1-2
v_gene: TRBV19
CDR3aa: CASSIAGTGNYGYTF

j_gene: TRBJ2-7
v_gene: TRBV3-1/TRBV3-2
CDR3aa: CASSQDRDYEQYF

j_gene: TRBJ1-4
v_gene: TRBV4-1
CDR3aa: CASSIIPKVRVDEKLFF

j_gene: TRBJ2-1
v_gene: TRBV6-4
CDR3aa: CASSPRIGGYNEQFF

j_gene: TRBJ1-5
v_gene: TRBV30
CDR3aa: CAWSAGGPNQPQHF

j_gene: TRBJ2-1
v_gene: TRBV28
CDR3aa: CASCAGVGSYNEQFF

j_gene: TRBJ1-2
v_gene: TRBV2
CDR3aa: CASTPPPVNYGYTF

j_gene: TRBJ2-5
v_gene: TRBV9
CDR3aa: CASSGAGGVETQYF

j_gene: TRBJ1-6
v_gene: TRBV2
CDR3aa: CAANSFHNSPLHF

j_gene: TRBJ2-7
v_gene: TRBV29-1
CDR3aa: CSAGTYSYEQYF

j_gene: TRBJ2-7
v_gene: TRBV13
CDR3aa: CASSLGEAASYEQYF

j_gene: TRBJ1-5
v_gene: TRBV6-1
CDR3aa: CASSGQGSWSTNQPQHF

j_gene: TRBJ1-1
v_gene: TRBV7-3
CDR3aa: CASSPNPPSRTEAFF

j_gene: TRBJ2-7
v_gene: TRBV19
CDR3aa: CASSYQFIAGGSHEQYF

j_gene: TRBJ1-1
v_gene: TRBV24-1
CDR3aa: CTQGSEAFF

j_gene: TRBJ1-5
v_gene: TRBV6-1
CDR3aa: CASSEGGPWGNQPQHF

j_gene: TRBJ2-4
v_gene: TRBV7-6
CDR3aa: CASSLGNIQYF

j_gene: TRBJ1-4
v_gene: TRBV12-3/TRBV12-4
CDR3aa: CASRVIGIEKLFF

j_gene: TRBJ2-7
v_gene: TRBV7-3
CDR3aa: CASSLFAGVGYEQYF

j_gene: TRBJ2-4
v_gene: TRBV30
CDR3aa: CAWSSSGTSGRYAKNIQYF

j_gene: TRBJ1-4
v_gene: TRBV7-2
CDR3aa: CASSLTGVEKLFF